Reported below is one TCR beta chain. The protocol was immunoSEQ multiplex PCR, while the TCRdb copy is restricted to in-frame clones and leaves out a portion. This table has about 18,000 clones, about 80% appearing once. The trim removed 0 bases at V and 2 bases at J, leaving 2 bases unmatched. Germline CDR1 is SGHRS and CDR2 is YFSETQ. The CDR3 is 15 amino acids. The data originate from a study of cytotoxic CD8 clonotypes in ibrutinib-treated CLL. Material: PBMCs, obtained before ibrutinib treatment. This chain connects TRBV5-1 to TRBJ2-7; TRBD1 aligns across 10 bases. This clonotype originated in a human donor with chronic lymphocytic leukemia. The CDR3 loop reads CASSLGDRGTYEQYF. CDR3 DNA sequence: TGCGCCAGCAGCTTGGGGGACAGGGGAACCTACGAGCAGTACTTC. Together with reference TRBV5-1 and TRBJ2-7, the CDR3 gives the full variable domain: KAGVTQTPRYLIKTRGQQVTLSCSPISGHRSVSWYQQTPGQGLQFLFEYFSETQRNKGNFPGRFSGRQFSNSRSEMNVSTLELGDSALYLCASSLGDRGTYEQYFGPGTRLTVT.